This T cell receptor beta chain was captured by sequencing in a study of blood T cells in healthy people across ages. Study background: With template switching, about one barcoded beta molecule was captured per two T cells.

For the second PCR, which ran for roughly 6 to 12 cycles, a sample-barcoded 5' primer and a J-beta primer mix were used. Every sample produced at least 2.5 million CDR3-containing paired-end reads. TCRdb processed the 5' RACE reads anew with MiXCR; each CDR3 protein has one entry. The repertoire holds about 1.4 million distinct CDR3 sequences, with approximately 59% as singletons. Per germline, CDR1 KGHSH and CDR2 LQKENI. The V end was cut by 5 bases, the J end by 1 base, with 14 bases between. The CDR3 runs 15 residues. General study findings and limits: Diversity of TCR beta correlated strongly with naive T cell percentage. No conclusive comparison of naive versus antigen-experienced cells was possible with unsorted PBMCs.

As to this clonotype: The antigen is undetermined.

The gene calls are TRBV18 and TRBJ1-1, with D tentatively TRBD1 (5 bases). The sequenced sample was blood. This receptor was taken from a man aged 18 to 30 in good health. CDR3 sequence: CASSAAGRPNTEAFF. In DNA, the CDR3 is TGTGCCAGCTCAGCAGCAGGGAGGCCGAACACTGAAGCTTTCTTT.